The TCR beta chain under discussion was sequenced for a study of STAT3 mutations in large granular lymphocyte leukemia. Findings and caveats of the study: At least one immunodominant TCR beta clonotype appeared in every T-cell large granular lymphocyte leukemia patient. Sampling intervals varied between patients and samples. Clonal expansion was inferred from samples taken at other timepoints.

This clone was observed a few times. No antigen is known for it. This CDR3 spans 15 amino acids. Germline V gives CDR1 SGHDT, CDR2 YYEEEE. Trimming cost V 3 bases and J 1 base, with 13 bases left between them. Each sample's TCRbeta library yielded on average approximately 41,000 productive templates. TCRdb's copy holds only in-frame clones and misses some; the assay was immunoSEQ multiplex PCR. In the table there are 3,000 to 3,500 clones, roughly 74% of which are singletons. This rearrangement joins TRBV5-6 to TRBJ2-5, with D perhaps being TRBD1 or TRBD2 (5 bases each). The receptor's source is a man aged 60-69 years with T-cell large granular lymphocyte leukemia. Some clones in this sample may be carry-over from other donors' samples. What was sequenced was peripheral blood mononuclear cells. The CDR3 region is CASSSHRGPQETQYF. The CDR3 DNA reads TGTGCCAGCAGCTCCCACCGGGGACCCCAAGAGACCCAGTACTTC.